This T cell receptor beta chain derives from a study of T cells in Graves' hyperthyroidism and ophthalmopathy. Uncontrolled infection, other autoimmune disease, pregnancy and lactation each barred patients from inclusion. Each diagnosis was grounded in clinical symptoms, serum thyroxine and TRAb, thyroid ultrasound, and orbital computed tomography. General observations from the study: The model forecast ophthalmopathy, anticipating it by a median around 6.5 months before onset. Within blood appeared most thyroid clonotypes that had expanded above 0.001.

TCR beta CDR3 region amplification was performed from RNA transcripts. HTBI primers were the set used in a first-round RT-PCR of the TCR CDR3. Via MiXCR, TCRdb re-called the multiplex PCR reads, giving one row per CDR3 protein. The sample has around 600,000 distinct CDR3 sequences, roughly 45% seen once. With respect to this clonotype: As yet, its antigen is unknown.

Germline CDR1 reads SQVTM; CDR2 reads ANQGSEA. The CDR3 length is 11 residues. Trimming at V came to 8 bases and at J to 4 bases, leaving 4 bases not matched to a gene. Sequenced input: peripheral blood or thyroid tissue (not recorded which). The genes are TRBV29-1 and TRBJ1-2; 7 bases map to TRBD1. This clonotype was obtained from an adult man with Graves' disease, either hyperthyroidism or ophthalmopathy (not recorded which). The CDR3 here is CSRRGFYGYTF. CDR3 bases: TGCAGCCGCAGGGGGTTCTATGGCTACACCTTC.